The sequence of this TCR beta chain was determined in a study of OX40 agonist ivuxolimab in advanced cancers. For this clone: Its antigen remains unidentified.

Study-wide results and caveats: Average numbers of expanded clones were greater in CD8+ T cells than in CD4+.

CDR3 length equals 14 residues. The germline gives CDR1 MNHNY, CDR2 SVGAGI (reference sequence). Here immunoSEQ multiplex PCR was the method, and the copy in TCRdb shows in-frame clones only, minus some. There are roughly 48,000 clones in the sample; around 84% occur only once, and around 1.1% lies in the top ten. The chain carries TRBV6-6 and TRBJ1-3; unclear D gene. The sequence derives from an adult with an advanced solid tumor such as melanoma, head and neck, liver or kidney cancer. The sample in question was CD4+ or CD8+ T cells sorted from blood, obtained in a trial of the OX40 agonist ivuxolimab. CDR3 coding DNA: TGTGCGTCAAACTCGGCGCTTAAGGGAAACACCATATATTTT. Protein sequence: CASNSALKGNTIYF.